Below, 10 T cell receptor beta chains from the same sample are listed, as sequenced in a study of shared clonotypes between healthy human individuals. This table comes from immunoSEQ multiplex PCR, and its TCRdb copy is limited to in-frame clones, with some not included. The data show roughly 2 million clones, approximately 95% seen once. The specimen was naive CD4+ T cells sorted from blood. As for subset: CD45RA+ positively selected. Source of these receptors: a man between 18 and 29 years old in good health.

The J gene is TRBJ2-1, the V gene TRBV7-2, with 11 positions matching TRBD2. The CDR3 runs to 15 residues. Germline V gives CDR1 SGHTA, CDR2 FQGNSA. J lost 6 bases, V lost 3 bases, and 4 bases had no gene match. Written as DNA, the CDR3 is TGTGCCAGCAGCTTGGGACTAGCGGATGGCAATGAGCAGTTCTTC. This codes for CASSLGLADGNEQFF.

The V gene is TRBV5-4, the J gene TRBJ1-6; 8 bases are shared with TRBD1. This CDR3 has 13 amino acids. V was clipped by 3 bases and J by 9 bases; unmatched bases: 2. The germline gives CDR1 SGHNT, CDR2 YYREEE (reference sequence). DNA of the CDR3: TGTGCCAGCAGCTCCGACAGGGGTTCACCCCTCCACTTT. It encodes CASSSDRGSPLHF.

This clone was counted a few times. The chain is built from TRBV29-1 and TRBJ1-3; unclear D gene. The V end lost 1 base, the J end lost 4 bases, and 20 bases lay between the germline ends. CDR1 SQVTM and CDR2 ANQGSEA come from the germline V gene. The CDR3 has 17 residues. In DNA, the CDR3 is TGCAGCGTTGAAGGAGCGGGAAATCGTCTCTCCGGAAACACCATATATTTT. This encodes CSVEGAGNRLSGNTIYF.

Comment on this clone: Other nucleotide sequences from this sample produce the same CDR3. This chain uses TRBV5-1 with TRBJ2-3; 8 nucleotides match TRBD1. The CDR3 loop spans 16 amino acids. Germline lookup yields CDR1 SGHRS and CDR2 YFSETQ. Unmatched junction bases numbered 3, after V lost 0 bases and J lost 0 bases. In nucleotides, the CDR3 is TGCGCCAGCAGCTTGGGCCGGGACAGGAGCACAGATACGCAGTATTTT. Its translation is CASSLGRDRSTDTQYF.

This chain joins TRBV10-2 and TRBJ2-5; D is perhaps TRBD1 or TRBD2 (6 bases each). The V and J ends lost 2 bases and 5 bases respectively, with 15 bases between them. The CDR3 length is 15 residues. The germline gives CDR1 WSHSY, CDR2 SAAADI. The CDR3 nucleotides read TGCGCCAGCAGTGAGGGCCGGGGGCGCACGGAGACCCAGTACTTC. This encodes CASSEGRGRTETQYF.

Worth noting for this clone: This sample includes further DNA sequences coding for the same CDR3. This sequence joins TRBV7-2 and TRBJ1-2; D might be TRBD1 (5 bases). Germline values: CDR1 SGHTA, CDR2 FQGNSA. Trimming left V 5 bases short and J 8 bases short, with 9 bases between. This CDR3 contains 11 residues. As DNA, the CDR3 is TGTGCCAGCAGCCCAGGGATCGGCTACACCTTC. This gives the protein CASSPGIGYTF. The variable domain in full, with the rest retrieved from reference TRBV7-2 and TRBJ1-2, is GAGVSQSPSNKVTEKGKDVELRCDPISGHTALYWYRQSLGQGLEFLIYFQGNSAPDKSGLPSDRFSAERTGGSVSTLTIQRTQQEDSAVYLCASSPGIGYTFGSGTRLTVV.

This chain links TRBV4-3 with TRBJ1-4, with a tentative D call TRBD1 (5 bases). The CDR3 has 14 residues. Trimming stripped 0 bases from V and 7 bases from J, with 9 bases between. Germline assignment: CDR1 LGHNA and CDR2 YSLEER. CDR3 region: CASSQEGRGEKLFF. In DNA, the CDR3 is TGCGCCAGCAGCCAAGAAGGGAGGGGTGAAAAACTGTTTTTT.

The chain links TRBV10-3 to TRBJ1-1, with 9 bases aligning to TRBD1. V trimming: 10 bases; J trimming: 0 bases; junction bases outside the gene matches: 6. The CDR3 sequence is 14 residues long. The germline CDR1 and CDR2 sequences are ENHRY and SYGVKD. The CDR3 reads CATTGGGMNTEAFF. CDR3 sequence (DNA): TGTGCCACGACAGGGGGGGGCATGAACACTGAAGCTTTCTTT.

The chain links TRBV5-1 to TRBJ2-6; D call uncertain. CDR1 and CDR2 (germline): SGHRS, YFSETQ. The ends were cut back, 2 bases at V and 4 bases at J, with 7 bases in the middle. CDR3 length equals 14 residues. CDR3 nucleotide sequence: TGCGCCAGCAGCTTAACAACAGGGGCCAACGTCCTGACTTTC. Amino acids: CASSLTTGANVLTF.

The V gene is TRBV29-1, the J gene TRBJ2-1, with a weak D call TRBD2 (6 bases). Germline CDR1 is SQVTM and CDR2 is ANQGSEA. The CDR3 loop spans 13 amino acids. Trimming pared 7 bases from V and 4 bases from J, leaving 14 bases between. This CDR3 reads CSARYGGYNEQFF. The CDR3 DNA reads as TGCAGCGCCCGGTACGGGGGTTACAATGAGCAGTTCTTC.